The clone carrying this TCR beta chain came up a few times. Its specificity is not known. This entry belongs to a study of T cells in Graves' hyperthyroidism and ophthalmopathy. Study outcomes and limitations: The model identified upcoming ophthalmopathy a median around 6 months ahead of onset.

Germline-derived CDR1 and CDR2 are LNHDA and SQIVND (reference sequence). The CDR3 has 11 residues. V dropped 6 bases and J dropped 8 bases, with 9 bases sitting between them. Across 18 months, stable Graves' hyperthyroidism was marked by no progression to ophthalmopathy. Based on clinical symptoms, serum thyroxine and TRAb, thyroid ultrasound and orbital computed tomography, diagnoses were reached. The source material, RNA transcripts, was used to amplify TCR beta CDR3 regions. The HTBI primer set served for first-round RT-PCR of the TCR CDR3. Via MiXCR, TCRdb re-called the multiplex PCR reads, giving one row per CDR3 protein. The sample lists around 290,000 distinct CDR3 sequences, roughly 13% occurring once.

The J gene is TRBJ2-3, the V gene TRBV19; the D is unclear. The sample comprised blood. This clonotype was obtained from a woman aged 40 to 50 with Graves' hyperthyroidism. DNA of the CDR3: TGTGCCAGTAGGTCCGGAGCTACGCAGTATTTT. Translating gives CASRSGATQYF.